The 29 T cell receptor beta chains in this list originate from one sample, sequenced in a study of long-term antiretroviral therapy in people with HIV. With survey level as its setting, the immunoSEQ assay was v3.0. Measured with immunoSEQ multiplex PCR; TCRdb has only the in-frame clones, and not every one. The sample holds roughly 30,000 clones, roughly 80% seen once. The sample here was unsorted PBMCs, taken 0.3 years after starting antiretroviral therapy. The receptors come from a man aged 35-49 years with HIV.

CDR3 in DNA: TGCGCCAGCAGCTTGGTGGGGAGTGGGCATTCACCCCTCCACTTT. This codes for CASSLVGSGHSPLHF. The chain is built from TRBV5-1 and TRBJ1-6; no definite D call. Germline V gives CDR1 SGHRS, CDR2 YFSETQ. This CDR3 has 15 amino acids. The V and J ends lost 0 bases and 8 bases respectively, with 12 bases between them.

The genes are TRBV9 and TRBJ2-3; 9 bases align to TRBD2. The CDR3 is made up of 15 amino acids. From germline, CDR1 is SGDLS and CDR2 YYNGEE. The trim removed 0 bases at V and 4 bases at J, leaving 3 bases unmatched. The CDR3 region is CASSVGASGADTQYF. The CDR3 nucleotides read TGTGCCAGCAGCGTAGGGGCTAGCGGGGCAGATACGCAGTATTTT.

The chain joins TRBV7-8 to TRBJ1-6; 7 bases are shared with TRBD1. The V segment lost 5 bases and the J segment 8 bases; nucleotides outside the gene matches: 3. The CDR3 is 13 amino acids. From germline, CDR1 is SGHVS and CDR2 FQNEAQ. The CDR3 loop reads CASSPGGDSPLHF. CDR3 DNA: TGTGCCAGCAGCCCAGGGGGGGATTCACCCCTCCACTTT.

This clone was seen just once. This rearrangement joins TRBV5-1 to TRBJ2-2; D may correspond to TRBD1 or TRBD2 (5 bases each). Per the germline V gene, CDR1 is SGHRS and CDR2 is YFSETQ. This CDR3 comprises 15 residues. Deletions cut 0 bases from V and 9 bases from J, with 15 bases between. DNA for the CDR3: TGCGCCAGCAGCTTGGAAGGACCTACGGGGCGGGAGCTGTTTTTT. It specifies CASSLEGPTGRELFF.

V gene TRBV4-3 combines with J gene TRBJ2-1; 7 bases agree with TRBD1. Germline values: CDR1 LGHNA, CDR2 YSLEER. J lost 4 bases, V lost 6 bases, and 12 bases had no gene match. This CDR3 contains 16 residues. Here the CDR3 reads CASSSDRAPFYNEQFF. The CDR3 bases are TGCGCCAGCAGTTCAGACAGGGCCCCCTTTTACAATGAGCAGTTCTTC.

The chain recombines TRBV7-6 with TRBJ2-7, with D unresolved. CDR1 is SGHVS, CDR2 FNYEAQ, per germline. The germline V and J ends were trimmed by 1 base and 2 bases, with 6 bases remaining between them. The CDR3 spans 13 residues. This chain's CDR3 is CASSLGTPYEQYF. CDR3 DNA: TGTGCCAGCAGCTTAGGCACCCCCTACGAGCAGTACTTC.

This clone was detected a few times. The chain links TRBV28 to TRBJ2-7; possible D gene TRBD1, 6 bases. CDR1 and CDR2 (germline): MDHEN, SYDVKM. This CDR3 is built from 11 residues. Trimming shortened V by 2 bases and J by 9 bases, and 8 bases separated the two germline ends. CDR3 residues: CASSLGGGQYF. CDR3 bases: TGTGCCAGCAGTTTAGGGGGCGGGCAGTACTTC.

The gene calls are TRBV7-6 and TRBJ1-4; 9 bases are shared with TRBD1. There are 16 residues in the CDR3. Germline assignment: CDR1 SGHVS and CDR2 FNYEAQ. V lost 5 bases, J lost 4 bases, and 8 bases stayed unmatched. CDR3 nucleotides: TGTGCCAGCAGCGCAGGGGACAGGGCGATTAATGAAAAACTGTTTTTT. It yields the protein CASSAGDRAINEKLFF.

The V gene is TRBV6-1, the J gene TRBJ1-5; D is uncertain. CDR3 size: 13 residues. V lost 1 base and J lost 2, with 3 bases in between. From germline, CDR1 is MNHNS and CDR2 SASEGT. For the CDR3, the DNA is TGTGCCAGCAGTGAAGTAGGCAATCAGCCCCAGCATTTT. Translated: CASSEVGNQPQHF.

The chain is built from TRBV7-6 and TRBJ2-7; 12 bases fit TRBD1. The CDR3 is made up of 14 amino acids. Trimming removed 7 bases from V and 5 bases from J; junction bases left unmatched: 6. CDR1 SGHVS and CDR2 FNYEAQ come from the germline V gene. As DNA, the CDR3 is TGTGCCAGCAAGTCGGGACAGGGGGCCCACGAGCAGTACTTC. Residues: CASKSGQGAHEQYF.

This clone came up once. The chain uses TRBV15 and TRBJ2-5; D not certain. Germline CDR1 reads LNHNV; CDR2 reads YYDKDF (reference sequence). V was cut by 8 bases and J by 2 bases, with 3 bases left in between. The length of the CDR3 is 10 residues. The CDR3 DNA is TGTGCCACCGGACAAGAGACCCAGTACTTC. Translating gives CATGQETQYF.

The V gene is TRBV7-2, the J gene TRBJ2-7; weak D call: TRBD1 (6 bases). The CDR3 is made up of 13 amino acids. V lost 4 bases and J 3 bases, leaving 10 bases between the germline ends. Germline V gene sequence: CDR1 SGHTA, CDR2 FQGNSA. The CDR3 DNA is TGTGCCAGCAGCTCCGGACAGAACTACGAGCAGTACTTC. Amino acid sequence: CASSSGQNYEQYF. Combining the CDR3 with reference TRBV7-2 and TRBJ2-7 gives the whole variable domain GAGVSQSPSNKVTEKGKDVELRCDPISGHTALYWYRQSLGQGLEFLIYFQGNSAPDKSGLPSDRFSAERTGGSVSTLTIQRTQQEDSAVYLCASSSGQNYEQYFGPGTRLTVT.

The chain combines TRBV27 with TRBJ2-7, with D perhaps TRBD1 or TRBD2 (5 bases each). V lost 5 bases and J 1 base, leaving 21 bases between the germline ends. The CDR3 runs 17 residues. Germline CDR1 reads MNHEY; CDR2 reads SMNVEV (reference sequence). This CDR3 reads CASSPTQGAGWSYEQYF. For the CDR3, the DNA is TGTGCCAGCAGTCCAACGCAGGGAGCAGGGTGGTCCTACGAGCAGTACTTC.

The chain uses TRBV4-3 and TRBJ2-7, with 7 bases aligning to TRBD2. V shed 1 base and J 0 bases; nucleotides not matched to a gene: 3. The CDR3 sequence is 15 residues long. Germline CDR1 reads LGHNA; CDR2 reads YSLEER. The CDR3 nucleotides are TGCGCCAGCAGCCAAGGGGACTATCCCTCCTACGAGCAGTACTTC. It yields the protein CASSQGDYPSYEQYF.

The V gene is TRBV18, the J gene TRBJ1-1; 7 bases are a match to TRBD1. The CDR3 spans 13 residues. Germline V gene lookup returns CDR1 KGHSH and CDR2 LQKENI. The V and J ends lost 4 bases and 5 bases, in that order; junction bases with no gene match: 4. CDR3: CASSQGASTEAFF. CDR3 in DNA: TGTGCCAGCTCACAGGGGGCGAGTACTGAAGCTTTCTTT.

The V call is TRBV9, the J call TRBJ1-1; maybe TRBD1 (6 bases). V was cut by 0 bases and J by 4 bases, with 22 bases left in between. The CDR3 covers 18 residues. The germline V gene has CDR1 SGDLS and CDR2 YYNGEE. The CDR3 region is CASSVVGAEGGSGTEAFF. In DNA, the CDR3 is TGTGCCAGCAGCGTAGTGGGGGCGGAGGGAGGGTCGGGCACTGAAGCTTTCTTT.

V and J are TRBV7-6 and TRBJ2-5; maybe TRBD1 (6 bases). V lost 5 bases, J lost 5 bases, and 21 bases lay in between. The CDR3 length is 16 residues. The germline V gene encodes CDR1 SGHVS and CDR2 FNYEAQ. Here the CDR3 DNA reads TGTGCCAGCAGCCCTCGGGTTGGGGGCGCCGGGGAGACCCAGTACTTC. As protein: CASSPRVGGAGETQYF.

The rearrangement joins TRBV13 to TRBJ2-1; TRBD2 matches at 8 bases. The V segment lost 4 bases and the J segment 0 bases; nucleotides outside the gene matches: 20. Germline CDR1 and CDR2: PRHDT and FYEKMQ (reference sequence). The CDR3 loop spans 21 amino acids. The chain's CDR3 is CASSSGSGVAGPHSSYNEQFF. The CDR3 DNA follows: TGTGCCAGCAGCTCTGGATCAGGGGTAGCGGGACCCCACAGCTCCTACAATGAGCAGTTCTTC.

V and J are TRBV5-5 and TRBJ2-3; a weak D match, TRBD1 (5 bases). Germline V gives CDR1 SGHKS, CDR2 YYEKEE (reference sequence). V dropped 2 bases and J dropped 1 base, with 5 bases sitting between them. The CDR3 length is 13 residues. CDR3 sequence (DNA): TGTGCCAGCAGCTTAGGGGGCACAGATACGCAGTATTTT. Its translation: CASSLGGTDTQYF. Full variable domain (rest looked up from reference TRBV5-5 and TRBJ2-3): DAGVTQSPTHLIKTRGQQVTLRCSPISGHKSVSWYQQVLGQGPQFIFQYYEKEERGRGNFPDRFSARQFPNYSSELNVNALLLGDSALYLCASSLGGTDTQYFGPGTRLTVL.

A single count supports this clone. This rearrangement joins TRBV7-2 to TRBJ2-7; TRBD1 matches at 8 bases. V lost 3 bases, J lost 4 bases, and 5 bases stayed unmatched. Germline V gene sequence: CDR1 SGHTA, CDR2 FQGNSA. The CDR3 has 14 amino acids. CDR3 bases: TGTGCCAGCAGCTTTGCAGGGGGCTTATACGAGCAGTACTTC. This translates into CASSFAGGLYEQYF.

This sequence joins TRBV6-1 and TRBJ1-1, with TRBD1 as a possible D gene (6 bases). V was pared by 4 bases and J by 4 bases, with 13 bases between. Germline V lookup: CDR1 MNHNS, CDR2 SASEGT. CDR3 length: 14 amino acids. The CDR3 DNA sequence: TGTGCCAGCAGTGTTTCACAGGGAGGCACTGAAGCTTTCTTT. Its translation is CASSVSQGGTEAFF.

CDR3 protein: CASSSRGGKETQYF. The CDR3 bases are TGTGCCAGCAGCTCCAGGGGAGGGAAAGAGACCCAGTACTTC. V gene TRBV7-2 combines with J gene TRBJ2-5; TRBD2 might be the D (7 bases). This CDR3 region has 14 residues. Trimming took 4 bases from V and 3 from J, leaving 12 bases between them. The germline gives CDR1 SGHTA, CDR2 FQGNSA.

The chain joins TRBV6-6 to TRBJ2-3; 8 nucleotides match TRBD2. CDR3 size: 15 residues. After removal of 6 bases from V and 3 bases from J, the junction contained 8 bases not matched to a gene. Germline-derived CDR1 and CDR2 are MNHNY and SVGAGI (reference sequence). The CDR3 region has the DNA TGTGCCAGCAGGAGCGGACTAGCAGGGACAGATACGCAGTATTTT. Amino acid sequence: CASRSGLAGTDTQYF.

The chain has TRBV5-1 and TRBJ2-3, with D maybe TRBD2 (5 bases). This CDR3 contains 15 residues. The V gene's germline CDR1 is SGHRS and CDR2 YFSETQ. Trimming cost V 0 bases and J 4 bases, with 12 bases left between them. The CDR3 protein is CASSLVQKAADTQYF. CDR3 bases: TGCGCCAGCAGCTTGGTCCAAAAAGCGGCAGATACGCAGTATTTT. The full variable domain, completed using reference TRBV5-1 and TRBJ2-3, is KAGVTQTPRYLIKTRGQQVTLSCSPISGHRSVSWYQQTPGQGLQFLFEYFSETQRNKGNFPGRFSGRQFSNSRSEMNVSTLELGDSALYLCASSLVQKAADTQYFGPGTRLTVL.

The chain joins TRBV11-2 to TRBJ1-1; 7 positions agree with TRBD1. The V and J ends lost 1 base and 5 bases, in that order; junction bases with no gene match: 13. The CDR3 covers 17 residues. CDR1 and CDR2 (germline): SGHAT, FQNNGV. In nucleotides, the CDR3 is TGTGCCAGCAGCTTAGCCGTACTAGGGGGCGCGAGAACTGAAGCTTTCTTT. Its protein is CASSLAVLGGARTEAFF.

In nucleotides, the CDR3 is TGTGCCAGCAGTACGTGGCCGGGCGAGCAGTACTTC. It is translated as CASSTWPGEQYF. The J gene is TRBJ2-7, the V gene TRBV28; D gene ambiguous. There are 12 residues in the CDR3. Looked up from germline, CDR1 is MDHEN and CDR2 is SYDVKM. V dropped 5 bases and J dropped 6 bases, with 11 bases sitting between them.

The V gene is TRBV5-1, the J gene TRBJ2-7, with TRBD2 as a possible D gene (5 bases). Germline V gene data show CDR1 as SGHRS and CDR2 as YFSETQ. The length of the CDR3 is 14 residues. Trimming took 6 bases from V and 3 from J, leaving 16 bases between them. CDR3 protein: CASTSYGIGYEQYF. As DNA, the CDR3 is TGCGCCAGCACCTCCTACGGGATTGGCTACGAGCAGTACTTC.

J is TRBJ1-5 and V is TRBV27; 7 bases match TRBD1. CDR1 is MNHEY, CDR2 SMNVEV, per germline (reference sequence). V was clipped by 4 bases and J by 4 bases; unmatched bases: 4. This CDR3 has 14 amino acids. The CDR3 protein is CASSWQGENQPQHF. The CDR3 DNA is TGTGCCAGCAGTTGGCAGGGGGAGAATCAGCCCCAGCATTTT.

The chain carries TRBV15 and TRBJ1-2; 8 bases line up with TRBD1. Germline V lookup: CDR1 LNHNV, CDR2 YYDKDF (reference sequence). This CDR3 contains 15 residues. V was pared by 2 bases and J by 4 bases, with 6 bases of the junction left unmatched. The CDR3 is CATSRLGQGGYGYTF. The CDR3 coding sequence is TGTGCCACCAGCAGACTTGGACAGGGTGGCTATGGCTACACCTTC.